This T cell receptor beta chain originates from a study of T-cell reconstitution after alpha-beta-depleted transplantation in children. The V gene end was trimmed by 6 bases and the J gene end by 0 bases; junction bases not matched to a gene: 3. Per the germline V gene, CDR1 is MDHEN and CDR2 is SYDVKM. The CDR3 length is 14 residues. Unique molecular identifiers were incorporated during preparation of the TCRbeta library. Each CDR3 protein is one row after TCRdb ran MiXCR on the PCR reads. This table has 450,000 to 600,000 distinct CDR3 sequences, 10% to 15% appearing once. Ten or more counts support this clonotype.

The sequences come from PBMCs, mostly from graft donor cells, collected 360 days after TCRalphabeta/CD19-depleted stem cell transplant. The TCR sequence derives from a male patient younger than 18 who had a stem cell transplant for acute myeloid leukemia, so the T cells may come from the graft donor. The gene calls are TRBV28 and TRBJ2-7; TRBD2 agrees at 9 bases. CDR3 DNA sequence: TGTGCCAGCAGCGATAGCGGGAGCTCCTACGAGCAGTACTTC. Translating gives CASSDSGSSYEQYF.